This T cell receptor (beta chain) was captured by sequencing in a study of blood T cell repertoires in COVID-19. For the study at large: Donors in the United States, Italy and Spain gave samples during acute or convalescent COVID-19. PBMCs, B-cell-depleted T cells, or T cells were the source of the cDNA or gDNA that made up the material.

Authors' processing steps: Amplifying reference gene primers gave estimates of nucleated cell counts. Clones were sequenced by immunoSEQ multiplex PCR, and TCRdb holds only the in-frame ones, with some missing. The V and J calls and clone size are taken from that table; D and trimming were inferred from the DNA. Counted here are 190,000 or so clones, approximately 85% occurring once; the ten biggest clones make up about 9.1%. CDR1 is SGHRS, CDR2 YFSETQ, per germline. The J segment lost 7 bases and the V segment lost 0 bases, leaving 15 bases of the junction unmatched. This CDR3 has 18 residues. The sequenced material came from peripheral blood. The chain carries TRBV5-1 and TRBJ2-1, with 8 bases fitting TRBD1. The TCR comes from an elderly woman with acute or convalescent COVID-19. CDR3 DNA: TGCGCCAGCAGCTTGGGACCTCCTGGACAGGGAAGGATGAATGAGCAGTTCTTC. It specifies CASSLGPPGQGRMNEQFF.